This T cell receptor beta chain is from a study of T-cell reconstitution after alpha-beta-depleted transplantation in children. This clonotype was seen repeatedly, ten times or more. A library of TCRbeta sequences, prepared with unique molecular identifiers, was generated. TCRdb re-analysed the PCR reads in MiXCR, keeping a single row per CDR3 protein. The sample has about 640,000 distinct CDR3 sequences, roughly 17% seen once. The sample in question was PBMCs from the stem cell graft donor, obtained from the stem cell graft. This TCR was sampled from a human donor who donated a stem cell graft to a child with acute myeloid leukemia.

As DNA, the CDR3 is TGCAGCGTTGAAGATCGCTCGGTAGCTTTCTTT. Protein product: CSVEDRSVAFF. The rearrangement uses TRBV29-1 and TRBJ1-1; D ambiguous. Germline CDR1 reads SQVTM; CDR2 reads ANQGSEA. Trimming took 0 bases from V and 10 from J, leaving 9 bases between them. CDR3 length equals 11 residues.